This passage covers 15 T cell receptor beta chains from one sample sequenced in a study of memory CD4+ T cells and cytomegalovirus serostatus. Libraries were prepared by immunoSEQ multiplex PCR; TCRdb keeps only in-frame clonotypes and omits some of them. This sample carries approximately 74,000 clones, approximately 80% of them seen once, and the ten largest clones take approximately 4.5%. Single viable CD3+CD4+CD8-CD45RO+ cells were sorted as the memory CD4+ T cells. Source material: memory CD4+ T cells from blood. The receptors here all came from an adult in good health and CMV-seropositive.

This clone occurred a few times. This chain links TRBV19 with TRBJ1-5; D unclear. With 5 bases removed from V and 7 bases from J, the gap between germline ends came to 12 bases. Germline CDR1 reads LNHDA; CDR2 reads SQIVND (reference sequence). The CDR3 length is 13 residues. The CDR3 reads CASSPGLGQPQHF. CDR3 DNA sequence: TGTGCCAGTAGTCCCGGATTGGGACAGCCCCAGCATTTT.

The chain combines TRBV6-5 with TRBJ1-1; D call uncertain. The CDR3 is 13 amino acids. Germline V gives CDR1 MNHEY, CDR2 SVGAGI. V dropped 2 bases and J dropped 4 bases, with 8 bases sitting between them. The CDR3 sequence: CASSYRASTEAFF. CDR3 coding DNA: TGTGCCAGCAGTTACCGGGCCAGCACTGAAGCTTTCTTT.

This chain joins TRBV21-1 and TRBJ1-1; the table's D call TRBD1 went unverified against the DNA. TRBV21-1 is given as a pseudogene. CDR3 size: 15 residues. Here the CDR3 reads CASSPRDRGDTEAFF. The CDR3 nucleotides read TGTGCCAGCAGCCCCCGGGACAGGGGAGATACTGAAGCTTTCTTT.

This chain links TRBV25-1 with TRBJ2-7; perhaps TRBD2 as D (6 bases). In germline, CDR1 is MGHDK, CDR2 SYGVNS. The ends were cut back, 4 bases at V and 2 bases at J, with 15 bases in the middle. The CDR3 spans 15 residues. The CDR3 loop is CASSGVSGGTYEQYF. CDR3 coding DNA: TGTGCCAGCAGTGGGGTCTCTGGGGGGACCTACGAGCAGTACTTC.

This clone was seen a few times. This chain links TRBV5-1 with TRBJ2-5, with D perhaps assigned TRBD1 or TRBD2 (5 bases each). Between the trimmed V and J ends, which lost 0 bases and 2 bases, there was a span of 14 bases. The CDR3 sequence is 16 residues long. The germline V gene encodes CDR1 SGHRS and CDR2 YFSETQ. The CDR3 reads CASSLGGLTAQETQYF. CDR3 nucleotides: TGCGCCAGCAGCTTGGGAGGGCTGACAGCTCAAGAGACCCAGTACTTC. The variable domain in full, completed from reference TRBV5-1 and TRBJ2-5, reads KAGVTQTPRYLIKTRGQQVTLSCSPISGHRSVSWYQQTPGQGLQFLFEYFSETQRNKGNFPGRFSGRQFSNSRSEMNVSTLELGDSALYLCASSLGGLTAQETQYFGPGTRLLVL.

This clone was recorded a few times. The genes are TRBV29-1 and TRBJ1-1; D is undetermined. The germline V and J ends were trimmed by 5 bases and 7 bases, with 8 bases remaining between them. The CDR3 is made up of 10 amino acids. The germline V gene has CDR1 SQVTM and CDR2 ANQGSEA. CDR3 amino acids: CSVRRIEAFF. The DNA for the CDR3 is TGCAGCGTTCGAAGGATTGAAGCTTTCTTT.

The CDR3 region has the DNA TGCAGCGTTGAAACTCCGACGCATCCAGAGACCCAGTACTTC. Protein product: CSVETPTHPETQYF. The chain has TRBV29-1 and TRBJ2-5; no reliable D call. With 2 bases removed from V and 4 bases from J, the gap between germline ends came to 14 bases. The CDR3 contains 14 residues. Germline V gives CDR1 SQVTM, CDR2 ANQGSEA.

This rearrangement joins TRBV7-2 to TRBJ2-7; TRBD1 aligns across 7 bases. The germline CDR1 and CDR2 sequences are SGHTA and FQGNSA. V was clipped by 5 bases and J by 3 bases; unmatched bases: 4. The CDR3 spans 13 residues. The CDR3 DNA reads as TGTGCCAGCAGCCGGGACAGTGGCTACGAGCAGTACTTC. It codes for CASSRDSGYEQYF.

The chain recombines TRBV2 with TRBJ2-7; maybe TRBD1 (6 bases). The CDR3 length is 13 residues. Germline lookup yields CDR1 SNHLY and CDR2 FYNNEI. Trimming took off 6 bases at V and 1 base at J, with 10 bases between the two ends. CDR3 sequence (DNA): TGTGCCAGCAGACGACAGGTGTCCTACGAGCAGTACTTC. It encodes CASRRQVSYEQYF.

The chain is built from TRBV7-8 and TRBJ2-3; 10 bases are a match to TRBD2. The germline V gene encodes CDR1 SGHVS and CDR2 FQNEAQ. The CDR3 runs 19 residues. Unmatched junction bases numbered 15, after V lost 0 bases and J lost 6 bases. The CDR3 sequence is CASSLAVAGSGGLIDTQYF. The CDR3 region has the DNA TGTGCCAGCAGCTTAGCGGTGGCTGGTAGCGGGGGGTTAATTGATACGCAGTATTTT. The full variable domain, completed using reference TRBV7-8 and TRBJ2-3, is GAGVSQSPRYKVAKRGQDVALRCDPISGHVSLFWYQQALGQGPEFLTYFQNEAQLDKSGLPSDRFFAERPEGSVSTLKIQRTQQEDSAVYLCASSLAVAGSGGLIDTQYFGPGTRLTVL.

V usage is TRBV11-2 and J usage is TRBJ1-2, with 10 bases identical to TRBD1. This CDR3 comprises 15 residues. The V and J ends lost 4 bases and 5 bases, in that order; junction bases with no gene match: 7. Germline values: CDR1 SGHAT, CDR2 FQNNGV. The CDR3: CASSSSDRGNYGYTF. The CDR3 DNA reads TGTGCCAGCAGCTCCTCGGACAGGGGGAATTATGGCTACACCTTC. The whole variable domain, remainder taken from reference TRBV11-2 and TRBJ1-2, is EAGVAQSPRYKIIEKRQSVAFWCNPISGHATLYWYQQILGQGPKLLIQFQNNGVVDDSQLPKDRFSAERLKGVDSTLKIQPAKLEDSAVYLCASSSSDRGNYGYTFGSGTRLTVV.

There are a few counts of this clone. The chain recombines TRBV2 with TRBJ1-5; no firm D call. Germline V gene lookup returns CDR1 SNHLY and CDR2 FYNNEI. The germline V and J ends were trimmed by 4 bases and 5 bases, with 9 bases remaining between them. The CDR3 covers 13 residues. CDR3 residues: CASSVLWDQPQHF. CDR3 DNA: TGTGCCAGCAGTGTCCTTTGGGATCAGCCCCAGCATTTT.

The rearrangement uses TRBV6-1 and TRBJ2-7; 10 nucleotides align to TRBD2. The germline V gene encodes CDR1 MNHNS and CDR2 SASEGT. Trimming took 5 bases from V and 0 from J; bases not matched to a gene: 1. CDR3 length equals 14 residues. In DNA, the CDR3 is TGTGCCAGCAGTCTAGCGGGGGTCTCCTACGAGCAGTACTTC. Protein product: CASSLAGVSYEQYF.

CDR3 in DNA: TGTGCCAGCAGCCCAGACAGGGGGCTCCAAGAGACCCAGTACTTC. Translation: CASSPDRGLQETQYF. The chain recombines TRBV5-6 with TRBJ2-5; 10 bases align to TRBD1. Germline CDR1 and CDR2: SGHDT and YYEEEE. The junction had 4 bases not matched to a gene; V was cut back by 4 bases and J by 1 base. The CDR3 extends over 15 amino acids.

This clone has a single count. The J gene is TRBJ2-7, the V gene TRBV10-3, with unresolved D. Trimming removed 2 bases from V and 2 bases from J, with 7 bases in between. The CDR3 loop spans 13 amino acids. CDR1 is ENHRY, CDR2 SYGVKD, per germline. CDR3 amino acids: CAISEADTYEQYF. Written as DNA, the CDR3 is TGTGCCATCAGTGAGGCAGATACCTACGAGCAGTACTTC.